This T cell receptor (beta chain) was found in a study of cytomegalovirus exposure and HLA in healthy donors. Study in general: Of all 400 or so donors who were genotyped, 70% to 85% belonged to the Caucasian-associated ancestry cluster.

Trimming cost V 3 bases and J 0 bases, with 13 bases left between them. The germline CDR1 and CDR2 sequences are SNHLY and FYNNEI. The CDR3 is 16 residues long. Primers for the PCR totalled 60 Vbeta and 13 Jbeta. TCRdb's copy holds only in-frame clones and misses some; the assay was immunoSEQ multiplex PCR. The data contain about 160,000 clones, approximately 80% of them singletons. Study-wide findings and caveats: Earlier findings revealed that most TCR beta V segments proved productive either about 87% or about 30% of the time.

A remark on this clone: The antigen is undetermined.

J is TRBJ2-3 and V is TRBV2; D possibly corresponds to TRBD2 (5 bases). The material sequenced was PBMCs. This sequence was found in a male donor in good health and CMV-seronegative. CDR3 sequence reads: CASSELKGVSTDTQYF. The CDR3 DNA reads TGTGCCAGCAGTGAGTTGAAGGGAGTTAGCACAGATACGCAGTATTTT.